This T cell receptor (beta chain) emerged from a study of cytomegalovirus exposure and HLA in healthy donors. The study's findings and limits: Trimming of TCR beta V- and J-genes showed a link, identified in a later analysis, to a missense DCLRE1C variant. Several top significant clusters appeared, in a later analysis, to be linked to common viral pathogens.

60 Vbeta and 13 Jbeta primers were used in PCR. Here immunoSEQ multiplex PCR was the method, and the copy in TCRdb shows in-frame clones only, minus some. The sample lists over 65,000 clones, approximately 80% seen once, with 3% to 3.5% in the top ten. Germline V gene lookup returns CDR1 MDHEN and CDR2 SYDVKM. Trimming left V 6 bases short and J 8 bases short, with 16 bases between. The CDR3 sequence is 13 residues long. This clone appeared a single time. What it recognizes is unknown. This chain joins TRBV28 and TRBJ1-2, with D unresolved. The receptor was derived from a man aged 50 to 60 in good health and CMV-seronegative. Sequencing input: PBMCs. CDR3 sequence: CASRPGGFWGYTF. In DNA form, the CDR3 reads TGTGCCAGCAGACCGGGAGGGTTTTGGGGCTACACCTTC.